Listed below are T cell receptor beta chains from one sample, sequenced in a study of blood T cell repertoires in COVID-19. The table came from immunoSEQ multiplex PCR; TCRdb's copy has only in-frame clones and leaves some out. This repertoire shows about 180,000 clones, around 87% found once; its top ten account for approximately 2.9%. Specimen: peripheral blood. These receptor sequences come from a woman in her thirties with active or convalescent COVID-19. The CDR3 runs from the conserved cysteine through the conserved F or W. The D gene is left open where the match is weak. Clone size is shown for a subset of rows, as once, few, many or a class of expanded clone.

abundance	v_gene	j_gene	d_gene	CDR3aa	CDR3nt
few	TRBV6-5	TRBJ1-1	TRBD1	CASSPTSSYRGQAFF	TGTGCCAGCAGCCCCACCAGCAGTTACAGGGGGCAAGCTTTCTTT
.	TRBV6-5	TRBJ1-2	.	CASGSDSAFYGYTF	TGTGCCAGCGGATCGGACAGCGCGTTTTATGGCTACACCTTC
.	TRBV2	TRBJ1-2	.	CASSEWRGDGYTF	TGTGCCAGCAGTGAGTGGCGGGGAGATGGCTACACCTTC
.	TRBV18	TRBJ1-5	TRBD1	CASSPSTGGGSNQPQHF	TGTGCCAGCTCACCCTCGACAGGGGGCGGAAGCAATCAGCCCCAGCATTTT
.	TRBV27	TRBJ1-1	.	CASSLSRGSHTEAFF	TGTGCCAGCAGTTTATCGCGGGGATCCCACACTGAAGCTTTCTTT
.	TRBV28	TRBJ1-2	.	CASSLSVYGYTF	TGTGCCAGCAGTTTGTCGGTATATGGCTACACCTTC
once	TRBV11-3	TRBJ2-7	.	CASSLWGAYEQYF	TGTGCCAGCAGCTTATGGGGAGCCTACGAGCAGTACTTC
.	TRBV19	TRBJ1-3	.	CASSKQGAYNTIYF	TGTGCCAGTAGTAAACAGGGCGCCTATAACACCATATATTTT
few	TRBV4-2	TRBJ2-7	.	CASSQGRAGTYEQYF	TGTGCCAGCAGCCAAGGCCGAGCAGGGACCTACGAGCAGTACTTC
.	TRBV19	TRBJ2-5	TRBD2	CASSRAGGETQYF	TGTGCCAGTAGTAGGGCGGGAGGGGAGACCCAGTACTTC
.	TRBV5-5	TRBJ2-1	.	CASSPDSINEQFF	TGTGCCAGCAGCCCGGACAGCATCAATGAGCAGTTCTTC
.	TRBV15	TRBJ2-5	.	CATSRDQGYQETQYF	TGTGCCACCAGCAGAGATCAGGGTTACCAAGAGACCCAGTACTTC
once	TRBV4-1	TRBJ1-6	.	CASSQEVQANSPLHF	TGCGCCAGCAGCCAAGAAGTCCAAGCAAATTCACCCCTCCACTTT
.	TRBV16	TRBJ2-7	.	CASSQSGTGSYEQYF	TGTGCCAGCAGCCAATCGGGGACTGGCTCCTACGAGCAGTACTTC
.	TRBV28	TRBJ1-2	.	CASTIPRQSGGYTF	TGTGCCAGCACCATCCCCCGTCAATCGGGTGGCTACACCTTC
.	TRBV29-1	TRBJ2-7	.	CSVAGSTYEQYF	TGCAGCGTTGCAGGGTCCACCTACGAGCAGTACTTC
.	TRBV19	TRBJ1-6	TRBD1	CASSISTGGGSPLHF	TGTGCCAGTAGTATCTCGACAGGGGGAGGGTCACCCCTCCACTTT
.	TRBV2	TRBJ2-5	.	CASGRQGGGQETQYF	TGTGCCAGCGGCCGACAGGGAGGAGGGCAAGAGACCCAGTACTTC
.	TRBV9	TRBJ1-5	.	CASSGGGNQPQHF	TGTGCCAGCAGCGGGGGGGGCAATCAGCCCCAGCATTTT
.	TRBV7-9	TRBJ1-2	TRBD1	CASSIGQGNGYTF	TGTGCCAGCAGCATCGGACAGGGTAATGGCTACACCTTC
.	TRBV5-1	TRBJ1-1	.	CASSLASGKTEAFF	TGCGCCAGCAGCTTGGCCTCGGGGAAGACTGAAGCTTTCTTT
.	TRBV24-1	TRBJ1-5	.	CATSESGVDGNQPQHF	TGTGCCACCAGTGAGTCAGGGGTAGACGGAAATCAGCCCCAGCATTTT
.	TRBV11-2	TRBJ1-4	.	CASSQQGNHEKLFF	TGTGCCAGCAGCCAACAGGGTAATCATGAAAAACTGTTTTTT
.	TRBV7-9	TRBJ2-3	.	CASSKEGFTTDTQYF	TGTGCCAGCAGCAAAGAGGGGTTTACAACAGATACGCAGTATTTT
.	TRBV12-3/TRBV12-4	TRBJ2-7	.	CASSNSANYEQYF	TGTGCCAGCAGCAACTCAGCGAACTACGAGCAGTACTTC
.	TRBV10-3	TRBJ2-7	.	CAISDLEALYEQYF	TGTGCCATCAGTGATCTAGAGGCCCTTTACGAGCAGTACTTC
.	TRBV3-1/TRBV3-2	TRBJ2-7	.	CASSHRSGEQYF	TGTGCCAGCAGCCACCGGAGTGGCGAGCAGTACTTC
.	TRBV19	TRBJ1-5	.	CASSSTRGFKPQHF	TGTGCCAGTAGTTCTACTCGGGGGTTTAAGCCCCAGCATTTT
.	TRBV18	TRBJ1-2	.	CASSPPDIAGYTF	TGTGCCAGCTCACCGCCGGACATAGCTGGCTACACCTTC
.	TRBV25-1	TRBJ2-7	TRBD1	CASNPNPGTGTSYEQYF	TGTGCCAGCAACCCCAACCCCGGGACAGGGACCTCCTACGAGCAGTACTTC
.	TRBV29-1	TRBJ1-3	.	CSAQGPAGNTIYF	TGCAGCGCTCAGGGGCCCGCTGGAAACACCATATATTTT
.	TRBV28	TRBJ2-7	TRBD1	CASSLGDRDEQYF	TGTGCCAGCAGTTTAGGAGACAGGGACGAGCAGTACTTC
.	TRBV28	TRBJ2-7	TRBD1	CASSDTGEVGQYF	TGTGCCAGCAGCGATACAGGGGAAGTAGGGCAGTACTTC
.	TRBV11-2	TRBJ2-7	.	CASSLLTFYEQYF	TGTGCCAGCAGCTTACTGACTTTCTACGAGCAGTACTTC
few	TRBV4-2	TRBJ2-7	.	CASSPEMNYGEQYF	TGTGCCAGCAGCCCAGAAATGAACTACGGCGAGCAGTACTTC
.	TRBV25-1	TRBJ2-1	TRBD2	CASSGPAGAYNEQFF	TGTGCCAGCAGCGGCCCAGCGGGAGCCTACAATGAGCAGTTCTTC
.	TRBV18	TRBJ1-2	.	CASSPAFIGPGDYGYTF	TGTGCCAGCTCACCCGCTTTTATAGGGCCAGGGGACTATGGCTACACCTTC
.	TRBV28	TRBJ1-5	TRBD1	CASSLRDRDSQPQHF	TGTGCCAGCAGTTTAAGGGACAGGGATAGTCAGCCCCAGCATTTT
.	TRBV7-6	TRBJ1-5	.	CASSEGQTNQPQHF	TGTGCCAGCAGCGAAGGACAGACCAATCAGCCCCAGCATTTT
.	TRBV7-9	TRBJ1-2	.	CASSFGLRYGYTF	TGTGCCAGCAGCTTTGGGCTCCGCTATGGCTACACCTTC
.	TRBV2	TRBJ1-5	.	CASTSQGGIYNQPQHF	TGTGCCAGCACCTCACAGGGTGGTATTTACAATCAGCCCCAGCATTTT
.	TRBV7-2	TRBJ2-5	.	CASSFGAARKTQYF	TGTGCCAGCAGCTTTGGAGCGGCGAGAAAGACCCAGTACTTC
.	TRBV9	TRBJ2-1	TRBD2	CASSAPGLAGVNEQFF	TGTGCCAGCAGCGCCCCGGGACTAGCGGGAGTCAATGAGCAGTTCTTC
.	TRBV5-6	TRBJ2-2	TRBD1	CASKKDRGSNTGELFF	TGTGCCAGCAAAAAGGACAGGGGATCGAACACCGGGGAGCTGTTTTTT
.	TRBV28	TRBJ1-1	TRBD1	CASSFFRDRLYQNTEAFF	TGTGCCAGCAGTTTTTTCCGGGACAGGCTATACCAGAACACTGAAGCTTTCTTT
.	TRBV6-5	TRBJ2-1	.	CASSYGAGPTYNEQFF	TGTGCCAGCAGTTACGGGGCGGGGCCTACCTACAATGAGCAGTTCTTC
.	TRBV10-2	TRBJ2-3	TRBD2	CASSTSGRGTDTQYF	TGCGCCAGCAGTACTAGCGGGAGGGGCACAGATACGCAGTATTTT
.	TRBV4-1	TRBJ1-5	TRBD1	CASSQEIGTANQPQHF	TGCGCCAGCAGCCAAGAGATCGGGACAGCGAATCAGCCCCAGCATTTT
.	TRBV19	TRBJ1-2	TRBD1	CASQGGNGYTF	TGTGCCAGTCAAGGGGGCAATGGCTACACCTTC
.	TRBV5-1	TRBJ2-7	TRBD2	CASSDRGTQGRWGLEGPRQYF	TGCGCCAGCAGCGATCGGGGGACGCAGGGGCGCTGGGGACTAGAGGGGCCCCGGCAGTACTTC
few	TRBV18	TRBJ2-5	.	CASSPTGETQYF	TGTGCCAGCTCCCCCACAGGGGAGACCCAGTACTTC